A selection of T cell receptor beta chains follows, all from one sample in a study of OX40 agonist ivuxolimab in advanced cancers. Generated by immunoSEQ multiplex PCR, the TCRdb table keeps only in-frame clones and is missing some. The profile shows about 45,000 clones, roughly 90% of them singletons. Material: CD4+ or CD8+ T cells sorted from blood, obtained in a trial of the OX40 agonist ivuxolimab. These receptor sequences come from an adult with an advanced solid tumor such as melanoma, head and neck, liver or kidney cancer. Each CDR3 is given with its conserved first and last residue. Each record gives: J gene, clone size, V gene, D gene, CDR3 DNA, CDR3 protein. A D gene is named only where the DNA matches it firmly. Size is omitted from some rows. Given values are once, few, many or a class for expanded clones.

J: TRBJ2-3; size: .; V: TRBV6-1; D: TRBD1; DNA: TGTGCCAGCAGTGAAGCGACAGGGGGCGCAGATACGCAGTATTTT; CDR3: CASSEATGGADTQYF
J: TRBJ1-4; size: .; V: TRBV5-1; D: .; DNA: TGCGCCAGCAGCCAAACGACAGGCTCCTACGAAAAACTGTTTTTT; CDR3: CASSQTTGSYEKLFF
J: TRBJ2-7; size: once; V: TRBV27; D: .; DNA: TGTGCCAGCAGTTTAACCCCCCAGGGGTCCTACGAGCAGTACTTC; CDR3: CASSLTPQGSYEQYF
J: TRBJ2-7; size: once; V: TRBV13; D: .; DNA: TGTGCCAGCAGCTCCCGTCGGCATAGCTACGAGCAGTACTTC; CDR3: CASSSRRHSYEQYF
J: TRBJ1-5; size: .; V: TRBV27; D: TRBD1; DNA: TGTGCCAGCAGCTCTCGGACAGGGGGCAATCAGCCCCAGCATTTT; CDR3: CASSSRTGGNQPQHF
J: TRBJ2-4; size: .; V: TRBV7-8; D: .; DNA: TGTGCCAGCAGCTTACATGAAGATCTGGCCAAAAACATTCAGTACTTC; CDR3: CASSLHEDLAKNIQYF
J: TRBJ2-7; size: .; V: TRBV27; D: .; DNA: TGTGCCAGCAGTTCTGACACCTACGAGCAGTACTTC; CDR3: CASSSDTYEQYF
J: TRBJ2-7; size: .; V: TRBV5-1; D: .; DNA: TGCGCCAGCAGCTTGGCAACTTTCTACGAGCAGTACTTC; CDR3: CASSLATFYEQYF
J: TRBJ1-2; size: .; V: TRBV6-1; D: TRBD1; DNA: TGTGCCAGCAGCTTGGACAGGAATTATGGCTACACCTTC; CDR3: CASSLDRNYGYTF
J: TRBJ1-1; size: .; V: TRBV30; D: .; DNA: TGTGCCGCATTGGGTCACCAGAACACTGAAGCTTTCTTT; CDR3: CAALGHQNTEAFF
J: TRBJ2-5; size: .; V: TRBV6-1; D: TRBD1; DNA: TGTGCCAGCGGGATGGACAGGGTACAAGAGACCCAGTACTTC; CDR3: CASGMDRVQETQYF
J: TRBJ2-3; size: .; V: TRBV27; D: TRBD2; DNA: TGTGCCAGCAGTTTACTGCTAGCGGGAGGTTCAGATACGCAGTATTTT; CDR3: CASSLLLAGGSDTQYF
J: TRBJ2-7; size: .; V: TRBV7-9; D: .; DNA: TGTGCCAGCAGCGCCCGGGGCGAGCAGTACTTC; CDR3: CASSARGEQYF
J: TRBJ2-5; size: .; V: TRBV2; D: .; DNA: TGTGCCAGCAGGGCCGGGCCATTTACCCAGTACTTC; CDR3: CASRAGPFTQYF
J: TRBJ1-5; size: .; V: TRBV4-1; D: .; DNA: TGCGCCAGCAGCCGGTTGGGTGATAGCAATCAGCCCCAGCATTTT; CDR3: CASSRLGDSNQPQHF
J: TRBJ2-1; size: once; V: TRBV30; D: .; DNA: TGTGCCTGGAGGGGCACAGAGCGCAGGGAGCAGTTCTTC; CDR3: CAWRGTERREQFF
J: TRBJ1-1; size: once; V: TRBV18; D: .; DNA: TGTGCCAGCTCCGGGGGGCCGAACACTGAAGCTTTCTTT; CDR3: CASSGGPNTEAFF
J: TRBJ1-2; size: once; V: TRBV4-2; D: .; DNA: TGTGCCAGCAGCCAAGGGCGGGGGACCTCCGACGGCTACACCTTC; CDR3: CASSQGRGTSDGYTF
J: TRBJ2-7; size: .; V: TRBV5-1; D: .; DNA: TGCGCCAGCAGCTTGGGGGGCGTAACCTACGAGCAGTACTTC; CDR3: CASSLGGVTYEQYF
J: TRBJ2-1; size: few; V: TRBV5-4; D: .; DNA: TGTGCCAGCAGCTTGGAAGGGACAGGGTTTCTAGCGGGGCACAATGAGCAGTTCTTC; CDR3: CASSLEGTGFLAGHNEQFF
J: TRBJ1-1; size: .; V: TRBV15; D: .; DNA: TGTGCCACCAGCAGAGATCGGGGGACGGTCACTGAAGCTTTCTTT; CDR3: CATSRDRGTVTEAFF
J: TRBJ1-6; size: .; V: TRBV19; D: .; DNA: TGTGCCAGTAGTATAGTCTCCGGGGGGCTTTATTCACCCCTCCACTTT; CDR3: CASSIVSGGLYSPLHF
J: TRBJ1-2; size: .; V: TRBV19; D: .; DNA: TGTGCCACCGACTCGACGCGAAACTATGGCTACACCTTC; CDR3: CATDSTRNYGYTF
J: TRBJ1-1; size: .; V: TRBV2; D: .; DNA: TGTGCCAGCAGTGAAAAGAGGGAAAGGACTGAAGCTTTCTTT; CDR3: CASSEKRERTEAFF
J: TRBJ2-7; size: .; V: TRBV2; D: TRBD1; DNA: TGTGCCAGCTGCCGGGACAGGCGAGAGCAGTACTTC; CDR3: CASCRDRREQYF
J: TRBJ2-1; size: .; V: TRBV9; D: .; DNA: TGTGCCAGCAGCGAGGCCACCGGGTCTGAGCAGTTCTTC; CDR3: CASSEATGSEQFF
J: TRBJ1-3; size: few; V: TRBV27; D: .; DNA: TGTGCCAGCAGTTTCAGCAGGGGAGCTGGAAACACCATATATTTT; CDR3: CASSFSRGAGNTIYF
J: TRBJ1-5; size: once; V: TRBV10-3; D: TRBD1; DNA: TGTGCCATCAGCGCCGGGACAGTAAGCAATCAGCCCCAGCATTTT; CDR3: CAISAGTVSNQPQHF